One sample yielded the 9 T cell receptor beta chains listed below, sequenced in a study of OX40 agonist ivuxolimab in advanced cancers. Generated by immunoSEQ multiplex PCR, the TCRdb table keeps only in-frame clones and is missing some. There are about 70,000 clones in the sample; about 93% occur only once, and 6.5% to 8.5% lies in the top ten. Sequencing used CD4+ or CD8+ T cells sorted from blood, obtained in a trial of the OX40 agonist ivuxolimab. These receptors were collected from an adult with an advanced solid tumor such as melanoma, head and neck, liver or kidney cancer.

The count of this clone is one. The chain is built from TRBV7-3 and TRBJ2-5; TRBD1 is a possible D gene (6 bases). With 5 bases removed from V and 6 bases from J, the gap between germline ends came to 13 bases. This CDR3 spans 13 amino acids. Looked up from germline, CDR1 is SGHTA and CDR2 is FQGTGA. In nucleotides, the CDR3 is TGTGCCAGCAGCCAGGGCCAGGGGAAGACCCAGTACTTC. Encoded protein: CASSQGQGKTQYF.

This sequence joins TRBV14 and TRBJ2-3, with 7 bases matching TRBD2. Germline CDR1 and CDR2: SGHDN and FVKESK. This CDR3 has 17 residues. V gave up 0 bases and J gave up 2 bases; unmatched junction bases: 8. The CDR3 protein is CASSQDKGDYLTDTQYF. As DNA, the CDR3 is TGTGCCAGCAGCCAAGATAAAGGGGACTACCTCACAGATACGCAGTATTTT.

This sequence joins TRBV5-1 and TRBJ2-7; 7 bases are a match to TRBD1. CDR1 and CDR2 (germline): SGHRS, YFSETQ. The ends lost 4 bases at V and 3 bases at J; junction bases unmatched: 7. CDR3 size: 14 residues. CDR3 DNA sequence: TGCGCCAGCAGCACAGCCGGGACAGACTACGAGCAGTACTTC. Protein product: CASSTAGTDYEQYF.

The chain is built from TRBV6-4 and TRBJ2-3, with 7 nucleotides matching TRBD2. The CDR3 totals 13 residues. Germline V gene sequence: CDR1 MRHNA, CDR2 SNTAGT. Trimming removed 5 bases from V and 5 bases from J; junction bases left unmatched: 4. CDR3 residues: CASSNGGRDTQYF. The CDR3 nucleotides are TGTGCCAGCAGTAACGGGGGGAGAGATACGCAGTATTTT.

The CDR3 DNA is TGTGCCAGTAGTATACGCGGGGGACGGACTGAAGCTTTCTTT. This gives the protein CASSIRGGRTEAFF. This chain uses TRBV19 with TRBJ1-1; D is possibly TRBD1 (5 bases). The CDR3 extends over 14 amino acids. Trimming shortened V by 2 bases and J by 5 bases, and 12 bases separated the two germline ends. Germline V gives CDR1 LNHDA, CDR2 SQIVND (reference sequence). The variable domain in full, with the rest retrieved from reference TRBV19 and TRBJ1-1, is DGGITQSPKYLFRKEGQNVTLSCEQNLNHDAMYWYRQDPGQGLRLIYYSQIVNDFQKGDIAEGYSVSREKKESFPLTVTSAQKNPTAFYLCASSIRGGRTEAFFGQGTRLTVV.

In the case of this clone: Distinct nucleotide sequences in the sample also encode this CDR3. This rearrangement joins TRBV9 to TRBJ2-1; 8 bases fit TRBD2. The CDR3 spans 15 residues. Per the germline V gene, CDR1 is SGDLS and CDR2 is YYNGEE. J gave up 0 bases and V 2 bases, and 1 base lay outside the gene matches. CDR3 region: CASSVAGGSYNEQFF. In DNA, the CDR3 is TGTGCCAGCAGCGTTGCGGGGGGCTCCTACAATGAGCAGTTCTTC.

The V and J genes are TRBV5-6 and TRBJ2-7, with 8 bases identical to TRBD1. Germline trimming cut 4 bases from V and 3 bases from J; bases unmatched to any gene: 12. In germline, CDR1 is SGHDT, CDR2 YYEEEE. The CDR3 has 16 amino acids. Written as DNA, the CDR3 is TGTGCCAGCAGCCCTCCCGACAGGGGACCTTTCTACGAGCAGTACTTC. This gives the protein CASSPPDRGPFYEQYF.

The chain links TRBV19 to TRBJ2-7; no reliable D call. The CDR3 totals 12 residues. With 5 bases removed from V and 2 bases from J, the gap between germline ends came to 7 bases. Per germline, CDR1 LNHDA and CDR2 SQIVND (reference sequence). The chain's CDR3 is CASSATPYEQYF. The CDR3 coding sequence is TGTGCCAGTAGTGCTACCCCCTACGAGCAGTACTTC.

V usage is TRBV27 and J usage is TRBJ2-7; 11 nucleotides line up with TRBD1. The CDR3 runs to 14 residues. Germline V gene data show CDR1 as MNHEY and CDR2 as SMNVEV (reference sequence). Germline trimming cut 5 bases from V and 6 bases from J; bases unmatched to any gene: 6. The CDR3 bases are TGTGCCAGCAGTGGAGGGACAGGGGGTGTCGAGCAGTACTTC. This encodes CASSGGTGGVEQYF.